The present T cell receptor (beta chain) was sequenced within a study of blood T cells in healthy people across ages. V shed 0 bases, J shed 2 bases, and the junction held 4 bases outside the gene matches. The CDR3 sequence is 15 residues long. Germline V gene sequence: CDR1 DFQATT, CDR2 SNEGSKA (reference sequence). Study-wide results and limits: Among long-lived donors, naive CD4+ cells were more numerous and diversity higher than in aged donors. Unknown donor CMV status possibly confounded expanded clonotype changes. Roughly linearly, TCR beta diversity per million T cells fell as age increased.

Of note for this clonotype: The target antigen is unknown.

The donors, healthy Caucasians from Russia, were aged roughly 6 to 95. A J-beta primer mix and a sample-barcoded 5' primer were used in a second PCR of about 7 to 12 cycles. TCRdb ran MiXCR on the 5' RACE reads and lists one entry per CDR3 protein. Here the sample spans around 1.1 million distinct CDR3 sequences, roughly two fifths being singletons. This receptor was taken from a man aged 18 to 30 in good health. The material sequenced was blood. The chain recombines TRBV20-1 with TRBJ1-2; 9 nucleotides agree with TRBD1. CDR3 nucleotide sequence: TGCAGTGCTAGAGAACCCGGGACAGGGAACTATGGCTACACCTTC. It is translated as CSAREPGTGNYGYTF.